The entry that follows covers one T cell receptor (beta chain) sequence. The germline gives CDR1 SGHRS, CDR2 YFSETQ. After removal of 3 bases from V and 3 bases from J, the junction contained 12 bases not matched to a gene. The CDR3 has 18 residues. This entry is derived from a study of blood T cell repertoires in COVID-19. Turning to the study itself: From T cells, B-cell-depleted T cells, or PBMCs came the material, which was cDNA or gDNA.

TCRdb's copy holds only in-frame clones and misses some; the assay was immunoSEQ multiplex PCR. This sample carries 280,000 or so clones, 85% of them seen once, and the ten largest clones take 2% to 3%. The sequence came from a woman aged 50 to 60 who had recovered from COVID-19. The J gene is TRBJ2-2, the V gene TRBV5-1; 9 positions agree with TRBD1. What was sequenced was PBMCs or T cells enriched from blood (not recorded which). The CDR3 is CASSSGPGQGLDTGELFF. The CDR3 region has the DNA TGCGCCAGCAGCTCCGGCCCGGGACAGGGTTTGGACACCGGGGAGCTGTTTTTT. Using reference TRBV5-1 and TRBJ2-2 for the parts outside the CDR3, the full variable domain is KAGVTQTPRYLIKTRGQQVTLSCSPISGHRSVSWYQQTPGQGLQFLFEYFSETQRNKGNFPGRFSGRQFSNSRSEMNVSTLELGDSALYLCASSSGPGQGLDTGELFFGEGSRLTVL.